This TCR beta chain was captured by sequencing in a study of blood T cell repertoires in COVID-19 (TCRdb year 2020). Broadly, across the study: Collaborator samples came from the United States, Italy and Spain and covered acute and convalescent phases of COVID-19. The sample metadata nearly always contained a de-identified subject ID, COVID-19 status, age in years and sex. A freely available public database, intended as a resource for researchers studying the immune response to SARS-CoV-2, is where the repertoires were released. Where available, HLA class I and class II types were taken from metadata supplied by the sample provider and were not determined by assay-based typing. Subjects who had been exposed to COVID-19, were actively infected with it, or had recovered from it provided the deeply sampled blood TCRbeta repertoires that made up the dataset. Samples were obtained from the ongoing ImmuneRACE study (first 160 participants) and from over 1,000 subjects provided by 6 global collaborators. The material from the prospective study consisted of cDNA or gDNA derived from T cells, B-cell-depleted T cells, or PBMCs. Results the study describes overall, beyond this receptor: The amount of clinical and demographic metadata varied by source and participant and was provided uncurated.

In its sample, this clone was seen a few times. There is no known antigen for this receptor. No much larger clonotype is one base removed from it; base qualities were not supplied. The immunoSEQ Assay, a bias-controlled multiplex PCR, was used to amplify TCRbeta CDR3 regions from genomic DNA. The study's processing was this. Within the assay, amplification of reference gene primers was used to estimate how many nucleated cells each sample contained. To quantify the absolute abundance of each unique TCRbeta CDR3 rearrangement, sequence reads were collapsed and filtered. Productive Simpson clonality was computed per sample as the square root of Simpson's diversity index over productive rearrangements. Here the immuneACCESS table is served through TCRdb, limited to in-frame sequences with V and J called. Missing clones are a known gap in these copies; in checked studies unresolved V genes cover under half, and the rest lacks a known reason. Clone size and the V and J calls come from that table; the DNA yielded D and trimming. The sample table contains over 150,000 clones; only one count was recorded for roughly 87% of them. 3% to 4.5% of the sample belongs to the ten largest clones.

CDR1 SGHRS and CDR2 YFSETQ were looked up in the germline V gene. The CDR3 numbers 18 residues from cysteine through phenylalanine. Only the CDR3 part of the read is kept: 54 bases, read in frame from the first base. V is cut back by 4 bases and J by 0 bases, with 10 bases in the junction unmatched. A second Seattle source provided samples from volunteer blood donors who had recovered from COVID-19. Each collaborating institution followed its own protocols to collect whole blood in K2EDTA tubes. For TCRbeta analysis, collaborators shipped samples as frozen whole blood, isolated PBMCs, or DNA extracted from either of those sample types.

The chain links TRBV5-1 with TRBJ1-5; TRBD1 fits 10 bases in the junction. This clonotype was sampled from a woman aged 55 to 70 who had recovered from COVID-19. The sequenced material came from peripheral blood. The CDR3 has the sequence CASSAGTGAWNSNQPQHF. DNA sequence: TGCGCCAGCAGCGCTGGGACAGGGGCATGGAATAGCAATCAGCCCCAGCATTTT. Supplemented by the reference TRBV5-1 and TRBJ1-5 proteins around the CDR3, the complete variable domain is KAGVTQTPRYLIKTRGQQVTLSCSPISGHRSVSWYQQTPGQGLQFLFEYFSETQRNKGNFPGRFSGRQFSNSRSEMNVSTLELGDSALYLCASSAGTGAWNSNQPQHFGDGTRLSIL.